This T cell receptor beta chain was sequenced for a study of T cell repertoires in cytomegalovirus infection (dated by TCRdb to between 2017 and 2020). Context from the whole study: Alongside well-studied HLA-B-restricted epitopes, the peptide stimulations were aimed at recently identified HLA-C-restricted CMV epitopes, whose presentation resists viral immunomodulation. The HLA type of each donor mattered for the analysis, because public TCR beta signatures pointed to carriage of CMV infection along with the matching HLA type.

What the authors observed across the whole study: The ex vivo response was dominated by HLA-C-restricted CMV-specific TCR beta clonotypes, which also provided the single most frequent clonotype in two of eight donors. In both this cohort and an independent roughly 350-donor cohort, the cumulative frequency of public TCR beta family members distinguished carriers of CMV infection plus the relevant HLA type.

The CDR3 measures 15 amino acids from cysteine to phenylalanine. Left in the record is the CDR3 DNA by itself, 45 bases read in frame from the first base. V is cut back by 7 bases and J by 4 bases, with 5 bases in the junction unmatched. Taken from the germline V gene, the CDR1 and CDR2 loops are KGHDR and SFDVKD. The sample's treatment or condition label, in plain terms: in vitro stimulation with specific CMV peptide epitopes to enrich CMV-specific T cells. The reads were generated on an Illumina HiSeq 1500. The public reads were reprocessed in TCRdb via fastp at Q25 and MiXCR, keeping in-frame beta chains. For every CDR3 protein sequence, its rows merge into one entry that carries the most common genes and DNA. The sample has 900,000 to 950,000 distinct CDR3 sequences on record, roughly 30% of them singletons. The ten largest clones capture around an eighth of the sample. For this clonotype: This receptor's antigen is unknown. There are no base qualities to consult, and no much larger clone falls within one base.

The rearranged segments are TRBV24-1 and TRBJ1-3; 11 nucleotides in the junction match TRBD1. This receptor was obtained from a human donor in good health (CMV status not recorded). Some clones in this sample may be carry-over from other donors' samples. The sample was cultured CD8+ T cells from PBMCs, taken from culture after CMV antigen stimulation. In nucleotide form, the sequence is TGTGCCACCAGCGGGGGACAGGGGGGCGGAAACACCATATATTTT. Translated, it gives CATSGGQGGGNTIYF.